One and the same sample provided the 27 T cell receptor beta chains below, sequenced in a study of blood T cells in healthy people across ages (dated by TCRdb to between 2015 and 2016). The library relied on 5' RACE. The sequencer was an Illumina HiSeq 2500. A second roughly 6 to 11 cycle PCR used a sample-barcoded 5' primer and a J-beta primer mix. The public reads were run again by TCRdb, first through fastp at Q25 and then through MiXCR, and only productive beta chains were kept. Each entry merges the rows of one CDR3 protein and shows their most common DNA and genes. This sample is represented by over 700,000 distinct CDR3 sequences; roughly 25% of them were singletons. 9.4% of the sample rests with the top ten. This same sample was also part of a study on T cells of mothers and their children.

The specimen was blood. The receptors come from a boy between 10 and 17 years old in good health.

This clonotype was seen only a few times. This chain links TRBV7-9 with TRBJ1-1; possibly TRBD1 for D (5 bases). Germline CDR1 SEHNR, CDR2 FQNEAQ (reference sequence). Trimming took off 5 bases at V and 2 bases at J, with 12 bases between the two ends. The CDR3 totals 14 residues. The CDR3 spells CASSPPGGNTEAFF. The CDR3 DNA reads TGTGCCAGCAGCCCACCCGGGGGAAACACTGAAGCTTTCTTT.

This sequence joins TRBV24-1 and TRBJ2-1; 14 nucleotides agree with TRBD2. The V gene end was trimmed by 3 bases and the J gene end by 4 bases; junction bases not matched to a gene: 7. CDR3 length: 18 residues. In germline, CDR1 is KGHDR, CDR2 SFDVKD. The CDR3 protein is CATSDPGLAGGPYNEQFF. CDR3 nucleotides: TGTGCCACCAGTGATCCCGGACTAGCGGGAGGTCCTTACAATGAGCAGTTCTTC.

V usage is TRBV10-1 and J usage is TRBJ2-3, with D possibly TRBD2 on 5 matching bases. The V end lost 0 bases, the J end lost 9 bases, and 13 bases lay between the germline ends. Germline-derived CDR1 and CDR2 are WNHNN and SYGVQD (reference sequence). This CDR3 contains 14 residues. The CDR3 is CASSESNGGETQYF. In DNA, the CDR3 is TGCGCCAGCAGTGAGTCGAATGGTGGGGAGACGCAGTATTTT.

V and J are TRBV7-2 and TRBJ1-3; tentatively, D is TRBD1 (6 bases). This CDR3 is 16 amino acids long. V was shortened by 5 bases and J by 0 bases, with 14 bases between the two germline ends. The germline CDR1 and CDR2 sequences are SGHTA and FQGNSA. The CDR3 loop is CASSTSTGLSGNTIYF. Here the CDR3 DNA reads TGTGCCAGCAGCACAAGCACAGGGCTCTCTGGAAACACCATATATTTT.

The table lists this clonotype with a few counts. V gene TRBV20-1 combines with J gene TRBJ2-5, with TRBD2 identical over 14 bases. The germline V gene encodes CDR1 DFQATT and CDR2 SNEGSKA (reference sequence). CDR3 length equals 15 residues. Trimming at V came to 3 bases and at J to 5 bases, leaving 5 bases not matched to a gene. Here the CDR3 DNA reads TGCAGTGCTAGGGGGACTAGCGGGAGATCTGAGACCCAGTACTTC. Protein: CSARGTSGRSETQYF.

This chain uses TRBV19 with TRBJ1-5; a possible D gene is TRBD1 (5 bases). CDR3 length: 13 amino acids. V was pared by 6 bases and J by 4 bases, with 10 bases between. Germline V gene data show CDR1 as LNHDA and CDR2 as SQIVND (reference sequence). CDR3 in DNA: TGTGCCAGTAGGGGGGTAGAGAATCAGCCCCAGCATTTT. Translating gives CASRGVENQPQHF.

CDR3 coding DNA: TGTGCCAGCAGCCCGTTCCCGGGACTAGCGGGAGGGTCCTACGAGCAGTACTTC. This gives the protein CASSPFPGLAGGSYEQYF. V gene TRBV7-8 combines with J gene TRBJ2-5; 16 bases agree with TRBD2. Gene TRBJ2-7 matches the end of the DNA better, so the J call may be wrong. Germline assignment: CDR1 SGHVS and CDR2 FQNEAQ. This CDR3 spans 18 amino acids.

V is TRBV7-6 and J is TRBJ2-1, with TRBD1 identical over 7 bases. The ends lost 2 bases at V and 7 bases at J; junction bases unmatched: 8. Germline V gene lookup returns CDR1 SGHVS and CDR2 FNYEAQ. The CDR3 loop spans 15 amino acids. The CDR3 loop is CASSLRTGPGNEQFF. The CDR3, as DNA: TGTGCCAGCAGCTTAAGGACAGGCCCTGGGAATGAGCAGTTCTTC.

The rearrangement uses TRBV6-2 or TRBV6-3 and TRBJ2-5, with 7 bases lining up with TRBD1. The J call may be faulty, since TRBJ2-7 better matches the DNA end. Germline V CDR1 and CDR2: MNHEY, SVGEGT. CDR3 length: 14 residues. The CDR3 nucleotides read TGTGCCAGTTCGACAGGGAATAGGGACTACGAGCAGTACTTC. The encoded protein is CASSTGNRDYEQYF.

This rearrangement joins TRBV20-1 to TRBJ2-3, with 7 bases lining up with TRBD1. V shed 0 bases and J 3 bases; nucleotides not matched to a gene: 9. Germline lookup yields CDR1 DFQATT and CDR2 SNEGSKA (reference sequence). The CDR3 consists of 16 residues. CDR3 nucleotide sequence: TGCAGTGCTAGAGATTTCCGACAGGGTGGGACAGATACGCAGTATTTT. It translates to CSARDFRQGGTDTQYF.

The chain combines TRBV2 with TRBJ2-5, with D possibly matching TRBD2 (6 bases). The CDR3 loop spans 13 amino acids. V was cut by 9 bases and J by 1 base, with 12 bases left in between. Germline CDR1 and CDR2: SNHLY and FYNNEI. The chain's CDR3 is CASLGTFQETQYF. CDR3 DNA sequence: TGTGCCAGTCTTGGGACTTTCCAAGAGACCCAGTACTTC. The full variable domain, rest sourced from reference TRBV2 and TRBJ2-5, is EPEVTQTPSHQVTQMGQEVILRCVPISNHLYFYWYRQILGQKVEFLVSFYNNEISEKSEIFDDQFSVERPDGSNFTLKIRSTKLEDSAMYFCASLGTFQETQYFGPGTRLLVL.

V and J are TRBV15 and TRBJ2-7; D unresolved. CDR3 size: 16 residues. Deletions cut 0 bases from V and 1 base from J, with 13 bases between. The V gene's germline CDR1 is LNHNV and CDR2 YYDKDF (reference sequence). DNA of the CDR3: TGTGCCACCAGCAGAGATCTGAATAGCAGATCCTACGAGCAGTACTTC. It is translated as CATSRDLNSRSYEQYF.

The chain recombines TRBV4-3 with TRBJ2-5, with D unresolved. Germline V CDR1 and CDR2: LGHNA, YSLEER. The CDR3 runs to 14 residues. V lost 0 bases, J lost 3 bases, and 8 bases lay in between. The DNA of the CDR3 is TGCGCCAGCAGCCAAGATCGCGGAGAAGAGACCCAGTACTTC. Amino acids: CASSQDRGEETQYF.

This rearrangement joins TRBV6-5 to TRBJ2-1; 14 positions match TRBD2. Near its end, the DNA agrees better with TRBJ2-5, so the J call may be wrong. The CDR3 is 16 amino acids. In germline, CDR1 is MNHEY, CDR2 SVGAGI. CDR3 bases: TGTGCCAGCAGTTACGGGACTAGCGGGAGAGGGGAGACCCAGTACTTC. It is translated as CASSYGTSGRGETQYF.

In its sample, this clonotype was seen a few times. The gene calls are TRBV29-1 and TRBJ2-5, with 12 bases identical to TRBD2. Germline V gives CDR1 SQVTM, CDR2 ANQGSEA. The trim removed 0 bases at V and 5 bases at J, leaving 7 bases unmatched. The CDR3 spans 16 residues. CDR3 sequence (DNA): TGCAGCGTTGAAGATCCAGGACTAGCGGGATGGGAGACCCAGTACTTC. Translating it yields CSVEDPGLAGWETQYF. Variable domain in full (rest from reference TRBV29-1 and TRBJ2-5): SAVISQKPSRDICQRGTSLTIQCQVDSQVTMMFWYRQQPGQSLTLIATANQGSEATYESGFVIDKFPISRPNLTFSTLTVSNMSPEDSSIYLCSVEDPGLAGWETQYFGPGTRLLVL.

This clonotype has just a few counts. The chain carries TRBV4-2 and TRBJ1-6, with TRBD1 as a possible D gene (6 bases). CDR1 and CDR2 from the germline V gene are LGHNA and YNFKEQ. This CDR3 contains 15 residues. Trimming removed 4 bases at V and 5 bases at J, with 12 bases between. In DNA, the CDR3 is TGTGCCAGCAGCCCTGGAGGGGGGCATAATTCACCCCTCCACTTT. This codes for CASSPGGGHNSPLHF.

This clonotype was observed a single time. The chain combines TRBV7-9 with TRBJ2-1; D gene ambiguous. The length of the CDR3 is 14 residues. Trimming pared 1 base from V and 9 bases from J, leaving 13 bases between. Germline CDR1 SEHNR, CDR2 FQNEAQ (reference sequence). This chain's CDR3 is CASSLEGPLGEQFF. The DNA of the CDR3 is TGTGCCAGCAGCTTAGAGGGTCCCTTGGGTGAGCAGTTCTTC.

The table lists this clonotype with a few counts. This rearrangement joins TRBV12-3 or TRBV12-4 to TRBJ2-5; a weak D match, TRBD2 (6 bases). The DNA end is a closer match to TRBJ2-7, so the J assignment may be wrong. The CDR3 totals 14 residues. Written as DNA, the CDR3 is TGTGCCAGCAGTTTACTAACGGGAGTAGGCGAGCAGTACTTC. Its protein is CASSLLTGVGEQYF.

As DNA, the CDR3 is TGTGCCAGCAGGAAATCCGGGACAGAGGGCACTGAAGCTTTCTTT. This gives the protein CASRKSGTEGTEAFF. V is TRBV12-3 or TRBV12-4 and J is TRBJ1-1; TRBD1 matches at 7 bases. V lost 6 bases and J lost 4; bases outside the gene matches: 11. This CDR3 contains 15 residues.

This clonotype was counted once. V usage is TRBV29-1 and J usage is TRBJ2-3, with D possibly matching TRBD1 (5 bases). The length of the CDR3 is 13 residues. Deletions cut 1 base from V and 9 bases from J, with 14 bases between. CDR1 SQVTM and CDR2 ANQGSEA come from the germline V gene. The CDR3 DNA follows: TGCAGCGTTGAAGGCAGGGCCAAAGACACGCAGTATTTT. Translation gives CSVEGRAKDTQYF.

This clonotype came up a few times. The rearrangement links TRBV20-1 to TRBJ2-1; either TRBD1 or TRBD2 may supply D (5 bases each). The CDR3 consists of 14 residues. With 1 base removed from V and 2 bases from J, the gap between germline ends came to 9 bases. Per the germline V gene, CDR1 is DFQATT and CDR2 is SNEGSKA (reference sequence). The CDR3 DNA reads TGCAGTGCTAGAGTTCAGGGAGCCTACAATGAGCAGTTCTTC. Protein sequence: CSARVQGAYNEQFF.

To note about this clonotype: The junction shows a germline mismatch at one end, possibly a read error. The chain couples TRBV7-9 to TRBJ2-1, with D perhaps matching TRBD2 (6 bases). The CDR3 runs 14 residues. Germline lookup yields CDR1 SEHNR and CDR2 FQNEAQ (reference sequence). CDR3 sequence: CASRAGSSYNEQLF. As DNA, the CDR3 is TGTGCCAGCAGGGCGGGGTCCTCCTACAATGAGCAGCTCTTC.

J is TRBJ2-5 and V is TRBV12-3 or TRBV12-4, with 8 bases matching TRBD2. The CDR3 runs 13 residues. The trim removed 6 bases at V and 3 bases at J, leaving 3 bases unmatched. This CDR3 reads CASRRRGEETQYF. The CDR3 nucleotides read TGTGCCAGCAGGAGGCGGGGGGAAGAGACCCAGTACTTC.

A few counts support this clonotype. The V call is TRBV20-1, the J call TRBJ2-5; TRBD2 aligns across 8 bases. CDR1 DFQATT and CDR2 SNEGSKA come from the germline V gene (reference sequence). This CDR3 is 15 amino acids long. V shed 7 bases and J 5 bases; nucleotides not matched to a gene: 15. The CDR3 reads CSGRPLAGTYETQYF. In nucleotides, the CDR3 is TGCAGTGGGAGACCGTTAGCGGGGACCTACGAGACCCAGTACTTC.

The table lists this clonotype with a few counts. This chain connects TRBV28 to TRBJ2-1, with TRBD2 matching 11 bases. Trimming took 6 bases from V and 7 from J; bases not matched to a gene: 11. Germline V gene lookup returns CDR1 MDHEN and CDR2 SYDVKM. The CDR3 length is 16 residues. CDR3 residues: CASSFATSGKKNEQFF. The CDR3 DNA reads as TGTGCCAGCAGCTTCGCGACTAGCGGGAAGAAGAATGAGCAGTTCTTC. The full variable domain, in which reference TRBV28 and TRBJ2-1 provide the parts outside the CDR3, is DVKVTQSSRYLVKRTGEKVFLECVQDMDHENMFWYRQDPGLGLRLIYFSYDVKMKEKGDIPEGYSVSREKKERFSLILESASTNQTSMYLCASSFATSGKKNEQFFGPGTRLTVL.

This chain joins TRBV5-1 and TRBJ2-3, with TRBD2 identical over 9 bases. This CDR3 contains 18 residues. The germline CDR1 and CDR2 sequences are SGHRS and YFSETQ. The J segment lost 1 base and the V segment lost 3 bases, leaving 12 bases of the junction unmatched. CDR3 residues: CASSSVTSGSWGTDTQYF. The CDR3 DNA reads TGCGCCAGCAGCTCAGTGACTAGCGGAAGCTGGGGCACAGATACGCAGTATTTT. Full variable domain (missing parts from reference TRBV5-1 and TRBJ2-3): KAGVTQTPRYLIKTRGQQVTLSCSPISGHRSVSWYQQTPGQGLQFLFEYFSETQRNKGNFPGRFSGRQFSNSRSEMNVSTLELGDSALYLCASSSVTSGSWGTDTQYFGPGTRLTVL.

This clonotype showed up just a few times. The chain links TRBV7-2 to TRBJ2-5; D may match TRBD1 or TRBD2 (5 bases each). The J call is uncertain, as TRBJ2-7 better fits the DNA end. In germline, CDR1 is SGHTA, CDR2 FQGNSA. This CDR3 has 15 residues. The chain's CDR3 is CASSLVPKGRDEQYF. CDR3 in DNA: TGTGCCAGCAGCTTAGTCCCAAAGGGACGCGACGAGCAGTACTTC.